A single sample is the source of the 17 T cell receptor beta chains below, sequenced in a study of beta chain features in type 1 diabetes. As every portion of the isolated RNA was reverse transcribed, the sequencing read expressed TCRB transcripts. Sequenced by immunoSEQ multiplex PCR; TCRdb stores in-frame clones only, minus some. Among 810,000 or so clones listed, roughly 15% were seen once. The sample consisted of naive CD4+ T cells from blood. These receptor sequences come from a woman aged 18-29 years in good health.

The chain recombines TRBV7-2 with TRBJ1-2; D gene uncertain. Trimming took off 5 bases at V and 7 bases at J, with 17 bases between the two ends. This CDR3 is 14 amino acids long. In germline, CDR1 is SGHTA, CDR2 FQGNSA. The CDR3 spells CASSPQTVKGGYTF. Written as DNA, the CDR3 is TGTGCCAGCAGCCCACAGACGGTAAAGGGTGGCTACACCTTC. Filled out from reference TRBV7-2 and TRBJ1-2, the complete variable domain reads GAGVSQSPSNKVTEKGKDVELRCDPISGHTALYWYRQSLGQGLEFLIYFQGNSAPDKSGLPSDRFSAERTGGSVSTLTIQRTQQEDSAVYLCASSPQTVKGGYTFGSGTRLTVV.

This clone was counted only a few times. The rearrangement links TRBV9 to TRBJ2-3; no firm D call. Trimming removed 0 bases from V and 2 bases from J, with 7 bases in between. Germline CDR1 and CDR2: SGDLS and YYNGEE. The CDR3 is 14 amino acids. The CDR3 DNA sequence: TGTGCCAGCAGCGTAGCGGCGCACACAGATACGCAGTATTTT. Translation: CASSVAAHTDTQYF.

The CDR3 DNA follows: TGTGCCAGCAGCTTAGGAATAGGAGTGAACTATGGCTACACCTTC. Translating it yields CASSLGIGVNYGYTF. The genes are TRBV7-8 and TRBJ1-2; D gene uncertain. The CDR3 is made up of 15 amino acids. CDR1 is SGHVS and CDR2 is FQNEAQ in the germline V gene. Trimming removed 1 base from V and 2 bases from J, with 11 bases in between.

CDR3 sequence (DNA): TGTGCCAGTTTGCGCTCCGCAGGAGAAAAACTGTTTTTT. Residues: CASLRSAGEKLFF. V is TRBV6-1 and J is TRBJ1-4; D gene ambiguous. The germline V gene encodes CDR1 MNHNS and CDR2 SASEGT. This CDR3 is 13 amino acids long. V shed 9 bases and J shed 8 bases, with 16 bases lying between them.

This clone has only a few counts. V usage is TRBV7-9 and J usage is TRBJ2-1; tentative D call: TRBD2 (5 bases). Trimming took off 1 base at V and 15 bases at J, with 13 bases between the two ends. The germline CDR1 and CDR2 sequences are SEHNR and FQNEAQ (reference sequence). This CDR3 region has 12 residues. This CDR3 is CASSLEWASPFF. In nucleotides, the CDR3 is TGTGCCAGCAGCTTAGAGTGGGCTAGCCCGTTCTTC.

This clone was seen more than once but under ten times. This CDR3 is also generated by other DNA sequences in the sample. V usage is TRBV7-2 and J usage is TRBJ2-1; 9 nucleotides match TRBD1. Germline-derived CDR1 and CDR2 are SGHTA and FQGNSA. This CDR3 is built from 15 residues. V lost 4 bases, J lost 7 bases, and 8 bases stayed unmatched. The CDR3 DNA is TGTGCCAGCAGCTCCGCCGGGACAGGGTATAATGAGCAGTTCTTC. This encodes CASSSAGTGYNEQFF.

CDR3 sequence reads: CASTFPGAYNEQFF. In DNA, the CDR3 is TGCGCCAGCACCTTTCCGGGCGCTTACAATGAGCAGTTCTTC. The V call is TRBV23-1, the J call TRBJ2-1; D remains ambiguous. TRBV23-1 is an ORF; its function is uncertain. The CDR3 has 14 amino acids. V lost 7 bases, J lost 4 bases, and 14 bases lay in between.

The V call is TRBV10-3, the J call TRBJ2-2; 9 nucleotides line up with TRBD1. Germline-derived CDR1 and CDR2 are ENHRY and SYGVKD. CDR3 length equals 15 residues. Losses at the gene ends were 8 bases for V and 5 bases for J; bases not matched to a gene: 9. CDR3 sequence (DNA): TGTGCCATCGGACACTCCGGGACAGGGACCGGGGAGCTGTTTTTT. Encoded protein: CAIGHSGTGTGELFF.

The chain employs TRBV9 and TRBJ2-5, with 7 bases fitting TRBD2. CDR1 and CDR2 from the germline V gene are SGDLS and YYNGEE. V lost 0 bases and J lost 7; bases outside the gene matches: 6. This CDR3 is built from 14 residues. The CDR3 loop is CASSVGGTGGTQYF. The CDR3 DNA sequence: TGTGCCAGCAGCGTAGGCGGTACGGGGGGGACCCAGTACTTC.

This clone showed up just a few times. The rearrangement links TRBV4-2 to TRBJ2-1; TRBD2 agrees at 8 bases. V lost 4 bases and J lost 0; bases outside the gene matches: 11. The CDR3 covers 18 residues. Looked up from germline, CDR1 is LGHNA and CDR2 is YNFKEQ. CDR3 DNA sequence: TGTGCCAGCAGCCTCCGGCTTAGCGGGGTCAGCTCCTACAATGAGCAGTTCTTC. Translating it yields CASSLRLSGVSSYNEQFF.

This clone was counted a few times. The chain combines TRBV7-2 with TRBJ1-5, with D perhaps TRBD1 (5 bases). The CDR3 has 13 residues. Trimming stripped 1 base from V and 6 bases from J, with 7 bases between. In germline, CDR1 is SGHTA, CDR2 FQGNSA. The CDR3 sequence is CASSLERGQPQHF. CDR3 bases: TGTGCCAGCAGCTTAGAGAGGGGTCAGCCCCAGCATTTT. The whole variable domain, filled in from reference TRBV7-2 and TRBJ1-5, reads GAGVSQSPSNKVTEKGKDVELRCDPISGHTALYWYRQSLGQGLEFLIYFQGNSAPDKSGLPSDRFSAERTGGSVSTLTIQRTQQEDSAVYLCASSLERGQPQHFGDGTRLSIL.

CDR3 loop: CASSYSSSLDQPQHF. The CDR3 coding sequence is TGTGCCAGCAGTTACTCATCTTCTCTCGATCAGCCCCAGCATTTT. V and J are TRBV6-5 and TRBJ1-5; no clear D gene. V shed 0 bases and J shed 5 bases, with 11 bases lying between them. Germline lookup yields CDR1 MNHEY and CDR2 SVGAGI. CDR3 length: 15 residues.

This clone was seen a few times. The CDR3 DNA is TGTGCCAGCAGTCGGGCCCCGATCCGCTCCTACAATGAGCAGTTCTTC. Translating it yields CASSRAPIRSYNEQFF. V gene TRBV9 combines with J gene TRBJ2-1; no clear D. Germline V gives CDR1 SGDLS, CDR2 YYNGEE. Trimming took 5 bases from V and 0 from J, leaving 15 bases between them. CDR3 size: 16 residues.

The chain recombines TRBV9 with TRBJ1-2, with D possibly matching TRBD1 (6 bases). Between the trimmed V and J ends, which lost 0 bases and 8 bases, there was a span of 11 bases. The germline gives CDR1 SGDLS, CDR2 YYNGEE. This CDR3 contains 13 residues. The CDR3 reads CASSVGFRGGYTF. As DNA, the CDR3 is TGTGCCAGCAGCGTAGGCTTCAGGGGAGGCTACACCTTC.

The chain carries TRBV28 and TRBJ2-2; 9 bases map to TRBD2. V lost 6 bases and J lost 4; bases outside the gene matches: 15. The CDR3 consists of 18 residues. CDR1 is MDHEN and CDR2 is SYDVKM in the germline V gene. CDR3 amino acids: CASSPKGGRAWGTGELFF. Written as DNA, the CDR3 is TGTGCCAGCAGCCCGAAGGGCGGGAGGGCCTGGGGCACCGGGGAGCTGTTTTTT. Together with reference TRBV28 and TRBJ2-2, the CDR3 gives the full variable domain: DVKVTQSSRYLVKRTGEKVFLECVQDMDHENMFWYRQDPGLGLRLIYFSYDVKMKEKGDIPEGYSVSREKKERFSLILESASTNQTSMYLCASSPKGGRAWGTGELFFGEGSRLTVL.

The chain combines TRBV4-2 with TRBJ1-4; D is ambiguous. Trimming stripped 4 bases from V and 0 bases from J, with 12 bases between. The CDR3 contains 16 residues. Per germline, CDR1 LGHNA and CDR2 YNFKEQ. As DNA, the CDR3 is TGTGCCAGCAGCCCCAAAACAACCACAACTAATGAAAAACTGTTTTTT. This codes for CASSPKTTTTNEKLFF.

Worth noting for this clone: Other nucleotide sequences from this sample produce the same CDR3. This sequence joins TRBV5-1 and TRBJ2-2; 8 nucleotides line up with TRBD1. This CDR3 spans 15 amino acids. In germline, CDR1 is SGHRS, CDR2 YFSETQ. The V gene end was trimmed by 2 bases and the J gene end by 1 base; junction bases not matched to a gene: 1. The CDR3 protein is CASSLGTGNTGELFF. In DNA form, the CDR3 reads TGCGCCAGCAGCTTAGGGACAGGGAACACCGGGGAGCTGTTTTTT. The whole variable domain, remainder taken from reference TRBV5-1 and TRBJ2-2, is KAGVTQTPRYLIKTRGQQVTLSCSPISGHRSVSWYQQTPGQGLQFLFEYFSETQRNKGNFPGRFSGRQFSNSRSEMNVSTLELGDSALYLCASSLGTGNTGELFFGEGSRLTVL.